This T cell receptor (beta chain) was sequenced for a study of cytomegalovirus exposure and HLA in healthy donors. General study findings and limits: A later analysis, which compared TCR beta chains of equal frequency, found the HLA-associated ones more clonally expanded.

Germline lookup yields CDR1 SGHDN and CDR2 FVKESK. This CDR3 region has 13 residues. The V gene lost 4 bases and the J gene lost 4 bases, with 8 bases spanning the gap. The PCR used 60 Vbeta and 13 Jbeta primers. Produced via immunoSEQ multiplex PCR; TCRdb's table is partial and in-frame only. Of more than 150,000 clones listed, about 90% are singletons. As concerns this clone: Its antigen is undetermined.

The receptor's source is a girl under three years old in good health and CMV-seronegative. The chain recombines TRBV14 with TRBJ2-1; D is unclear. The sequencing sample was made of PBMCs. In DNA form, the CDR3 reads TGTGCCAGCAGCCCCGGCAGGTACAATGAGCAGTTCTTC. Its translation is CASSPGRYNEQFF.